The clone carrying this T cell receptor (beta chain) has a handful of counts. The assay was immunoSEQ multiplex PCR, and TCRdb's table has in-frame clones only and misses some. The table shows approximately 22,000 clones, with nearly 75% occurring only once. No patient escaped relapse after autologous stem cell transplantation, and brentuximab vedotin exposure varied. This sample is part of a study of PD-1 blockade in classical Hodgkin lymphoma. CDR3 length: 15 residues. The V end was cut by 2 bases, the J end by 2 bases, with 12 bases between. Germline assignment: CDR1 SGHRS and CDR2 YFSETQ. Sequencing used peripheral blood mononuclear cells (PBMCs), obtained before the second cycle of nivolumab. The chain carries TRBV5-1 and TRBJ2-3; the D is unclear. The sequence derives from a human donor with classical Hodgkin lymphoma. The CDR3: CASSFQGAVTDTQYF. The CDR3 bases are TGCGCCAGCAGCTTCCAAGGCGCGGTCACAGATACGCAGTATTTT. The full variable domain, completed using reference TRBV5-1 and TRBJ2-3, is KAGVTQTPRYLIKTRGQQVTLSCSPISGHRSVSWYQQTPGQGLQFLFEYFSETQRNKGNFPGRFSGRQFSNSRSEMNVSTLELGDSALYLCASSFQGAVTDTQYFGPGTRLTVL.